This T cell receptor beta chain was identified during a study of T cells in Graves' hyperthyroidism and ophthalmopathy. Between the trimmed V and J ends, which lost 5 bases and 4 bases, there was a span of 15 bases. The CDR3 length is 16 residues. Amplification targeted TCR beta CDR3 regions from RNA transcripts. TCR CDR3 underwent first-round RT-PCR with the HTBI primer set. MiXCR, run by TCRdb on the multiplex PCR reads, gives a single entry per CDR3 protein. The profile covers about 770,000 distinct CDR3 sequences, with around 20% appearing a single time and over 15% taken by the ten largest. Sequencing was done on a sample of blood. The sequence was collected from a woman between 50 and 59 years old with Graves' hyperthyroidism that later progressed to Graves' ophthalmopathy. V gene TRBV12-3 or TRBV12-4 combines with J gene TRBJ1-6, with a possible D match to TRBD1 (6 bases). This CDR3 is CASSPRGKGYNSPLHF. In DNA, the CDR3 is TGTGCCAGCAGTCCCAGGGGAAAAGGTTATAATTCACCCCTCCACTTT.